This T cell receptor beta chain was found in a study of radiotherapy plus CTLA-4 blockade in lung cancer. Study information: Objective responses occurred in 15% to 20% of patients; about 34% had disease control.

Generated by immunoSEQ multiplex PCR, the TCRdb table keeps only in-frame clones and is missing some. Altogether some 25,000 clones are present, 60% to 75% being singletons, with the ten largest covering approximately 3.3%. The V and J ends lost 0 bases and 2 bases respectively, with 7 bases between them. CDR1 and CDR2 from the germline V gene are LGHNA and YSLEER. This CDR3 region has 14 residues. The rearrangement links TRBV4-3 to TRBJ2-5; D is uncertain. The material sequenced was peripheral blood, taken from a patient treated with radiotherapy plus ipilimumab. This clonotype was sampled from a human donor with non-small cell lung cancer whose response to radiotherapy plus ipilimumab could not be evaluated. CDR3 amino acids: CASSQDSFQETQYF. The CDR3 region has the DNA TGCGCCAGCAGCCAAGATAGTTTTCAAGAGACCCAGTACTTC.